Presented here are 25 T cell receptor beta chains from one specimen sequenced in a study of CD8 T cells in ankylosing spondylitis (dated by TCRdb to about 2017). General study outcomes and caveats: A TCR beta motif made up of seven or eight highly homologous amino acid variants appeared to be characteristic of blood from ankylosing spondylitis patients.

The library was obtained by 5' RACE. Sequencing was performed on an Illumina HiSeq 2500. TCRdb reprocessing: public reads trimmed at Q25 with fastp, clones called with MiXCR, in-frame beta chains kept. When rows share a CDR3 protein, they turn into one entry using the most common DNA and genes. The sample table contains some 840,000 distinct CDR3 sequences; only one count was recorded for 10% to 15% of them. Jointly, the top ten make up more than 0.5% of the sample. Their antigen targets remain unknown. Source material: blood, either unsorted or a sorted T cell fraction (not recorded which). Receptor source: a male donor with ankylosing spondylitis.

This clonotype was recorded at least ten times. The chain is built from TRBV5-1 and TRBJ1-2, with D possibly TRBD1 on 5 matching bases. Germline CDR1 is SGHRS and CDR2 is YFSETQ. V was trimmed by 0 bases and J by 4 bases, leaving 10 bases between them. This CDR3 is built from 14 residues. The CDR3 DNA reads TGCGCCAGCAGCTTGGGCGCGGGGGGCTATGGCTACACCTTC. Translated, it gives CASSLGAGGYGYTF. Together with reference TRBV5-1 and TRBJ1-2, the CDR3 gives the full variable domain: KAGVTQTPRYLIKTRGQQVTLSCSPISGHRSVSWYQQTPGQGLQFLFEYFSETQRNKGNFPGRFSGRQFSNSRSEMNVSTLELGDSALYLCASSLGAGGYGYTFGSGTRLTVV.

This clonotype appeared a few times. The chain is built from TRBV10-3 and TRBJ2-2; 8 nucleotides match TRBD1. V lost 5 bases and J lost 4; bases outside the gene matches: 9. The CDR3 is 16 residues long. Germline CDR1 is ENHRY and CDR2 is SYGVKD. The CDR3: CAISRQGLGSTGELFF. The CDR3 DNA is TGTGCCATCAGTAGACAGGGGTTGGGGAGCACCGGGGAGCTGTTTTTT.

This clonotype was picked up a small number of times. The J gene is TRBJ2-5, the V gene TRBV7-2; TRBD2 aligns across 7 bases. The CDR3 runs 14 residues. Looked up from germline, CDR1 is SGHTA and CDR2 is FQGNSA. The trim removed 3 bases at V and 5 bases at J, leaving 6 bases unmatched. CDR3: CASSFAGVVETQYF. The CDR3 nucleotides read TGTGCCAGCAGCTTCGCGGGAGTTGTGGAGACCCAGTACTTC. Looking up the rest from reference TRBV7-2 and TRBJ2-5 gives the full variable domain: GAGVSQSPSNKVTEKGKDVELRCDPISGHTALYWYRQSLGQGLEFLIYFQGNSAPDKSGLPSDRFSAERTGGSVSTLTIQRTQQEDSAVYLCASSFAGVVETQYFGPGTRLLVL.

The chain uses TRBV24-1 and TRBJ1-2; D may be TRBD1 (6 bases). Germline-derived CDR1 and CDR2 are KGHDR and SFDVKD. Trimming removed 3 bases at V and 4 bases at J, with 11 bases between. This CDR3 region has 14 residues. The CDR3 DNA reads as TGTGCCACCAGTGATAACAGGGTCCGCTATGGCTACACCTTC. It translates to CATSDNRVRYGYTF.

This clonotype was counted at least ten times. The gene calls are TRBV20-1 and TRBJ2-2; the D gene is possibly TRBD2 (7 bases). CDR3 length: 18 residues. V lost 0 bases and J lost 5, with 22 bases in between. Per germline, CDR1 DFQATT and CDR2 SNEGSKA (reference sequence). The CDR3 region is CSARDVGGGSPVTGELFF. The CDR3 DNA sequence: TGCAGTGCTAGAGATGTGGGGGGCGGGAGCCCCGTGACCGGGGAGCTGTTTTTT.

The chain joins TRBV4-3 to TRBJ2-5; D is tentatively TRBD1 or TRBD2 (6 bases each). CDR1 is LGHNA and CDR2 is YSLEER in the germline V gene. This CDR3 spans 19 amino acids. V lost 0 bases, J lost 4 bases, and 24 bases lay in between. In DNA form, the CDR3 reads TGCGCCAGCAGCCAAGACCCGGCCCGCCTCCAAGGGGGGCGAGAGACCCAGTACTTC. This gives the protein CASSQDPARLQGGRETQYF.

There are a few counts of this clonotype. Possible read error: a much larger clone is one base away. This chain uses TRBV28 with TRBJ1-5; no definite D call. CDR1 is MDHEN, CDR2 SYDVKM, per germline. V lost 6 bases and J 4 bases, leaving 10 bases between the germline ends. The CDR3 is 13 residues long. The CDR3: CASRDPGNQPQHF. The CDR3 DNA reads as TGTGCCAGCAGAGACCCCGGGAATCAGCCCCAGCATTTT.

This clonotype showed up just once. The V call is TRBV15, the J call TRBJ1-5; D is ambiguous. The CDR3 loop spans 17 amino acids. V was trimmed by 4 bases and J by 0 bases, leaving 16 bases between them. Germline lookup yields CDR1 LNHNV and CDR2 YYDKDF (reference sequence). As DNA, the CDR3 is TGTGCCACCAGCACTCGCGGCAGCCTTTATAGCAATCAGCCCCAGCATTTT. Residues: CATSTRGSLYSNQPQHF.

This clonotype was observed at least ten times. This rearrangement joins TRBV18 to TRBJ1-1; D perhaps matches TRBD1 (5 bases). The CDR3 consists of 13 residues. V lost 4 bases, J lost 0 bases, and 6 bases lay in between. Germline V gene lookup returns CDR1 KGHSH and CDR2 LQKENI. CDR3 residues: CASSQDMNTEAFF. CDR3 DNA sequence: TGTGCCAGCTCACAGGACATGAACACTGAAGCTTTCTTT. The full variable domain, rest sourced from reference TRBV18 and TRBJ1-1, is NAGVMQNPRHLVRRRGQEARLRCSPMKGHSHVYWYRQLPEEGLKFMVYLQKENIIDESGMPKERFSAEFPKEGPSILRIQQVVRGDSAAYFCASSQDMNTEAFFGQGTRLTVV.

This clonotype has a count of ten or more. The rearrangement uses TRBV20-1 and TRBJ1-5; D uncertain. V was cut by 1 base and J by 5 bases, with 6 bases left in between. Germline CDR1 and CDR2: DFQATT and SNEGSKA (reference sequence). CDR3 size: 12 residues. In DNA, the CDR3 is TGCAGTGCTAGAGCTCCAGATCAGCCCCAGCATTTT. It codes for CSARAPDQPQHF.

This clonotype was observed a few times. The J gene is TRBJ1-1, the V gene TRBV20-1; D not resolved. Germline V lookup: CDR1 DFQATT, CDR2 SNEGSKA (reference sequence). Trimming cost V 4 bases and J 1 base, with 10 bases left between them. The CDR3 is made up of 13 amino acids. This CDR3 reads CSATRTANTEAFF. As DNA, the CDR3 is TGCAGTGCTACCCGGACTGCGAACACTGAAGCTTTCTTT.

Only a few counts were recorded for this clonotype. J is TRBJ1-6 and V is TRBV20-1, with D perhaps matching TRBD1 (5 bases). V was clipped by 5 bases and J by 8 bases, with 16 bases between them. The CDR3 has 14 amino acids. Germline values: CDR1 DFQATT, CDR2 SNEGSKA (reference sequence). The CDR3 DNA follows: TGCAGTGCTGATGCAGGGATTAGGGATTCACCCCTCCACTTT. As protein: CSADAGIRDSPLHF.

This clonotype showed up just a few times. The chain carries TRBV16 and TRBJ1-5; D unresolved. The germline CDR1 and CDR2 sequences are KGHSY and FQNENV. CDR3 length equals 13 residues. V lost 0 bases and J lost 6, with 6 bases in between. CDR3 nucleotide sequence: TGTGCCAGCAGCCAATCCTGGGTTCAGCCCCAGCATTTT. Translated, it gives CASSQSWVQPQHF.

This clonotype appeared many times. This chain uses TRBV20-1 with TRBJ2-7, with D unclear. V lost 2 bases to trimming and J lost 4 bases, with 6 bases between them. The V gene's germline CDR1 is DFQATT and CDR2 SNEGSKA (reference sequence). There are 11 residues in the CDR3. CDR3 sequence: CSARFGYEQYF. DNA for the CDR3: TGCAGTGCTAGATTTGGATACGAGCAGTACTTC.

This clonotype was counted at least ten times. The chain combines TRBV4-3 with TRBJ2-7; no firm D call. The V and J ends lost 0 bases and 5 bases respectively, with 5 bases between them. Germline values: CDR1 LGHNA, CDR2 YSLEER. The CDR3 covers 12 residues. This CDR3 reads CASSQDFHEQYF. CDR3 DNA sequence: TGCGCCAGCAGCCAAGACTTTCACGAGCAGTACTTC.

This clonotype was seen repeatedly, ten times or more. The rearrangement links TRBV28 to TRBJ2-7; 8 nucleotides line up with TRBD1. The CDR3 totals 14 residues. Germline CDR1 MDHEN, CDR2 SYDVKM. V lost 6 bases and J lost 7; bases outside the gene matches: 11. CDR3 amino acids: CASRYPQGAREQYF. CDR3 coding DNA: TGTGCCAGCAGATACCCCCAGGGGGCTAGGGAGCAGTACTTC.

The rearrangement links TRBV27 to TRBJ2-7; D not resolved. The germline V gene has CDR1 MNHEY and CDR2 SMNVEV (reference sequence). This CDR3 is built from 13 residues. Trimming stripped 5 bases from V and 3 bases from J, with 11 bases between. CDR3 coding DNA: TGTGCCAGCAGTACCCGAATTTACTACGAGCAGTACTTC. This sequence encodes CASSTRIYYEQYF.

This clonotype has ten or more counts. This chain uses TRBV20-1 with TRBJ1-6; D call uncertain. Looked up from germline, CDR1 is DFQATT and CDR2 is SNEGSKA (reference sequence). Between the trimmed V and J ends, which lost 3 bases and 0 bases, there was a span of 6 bases. The CDR3 contains 14 residues. CDR3 loop: CSAREGSYNSPLHF. CDR3 DNA sequence: TGCAGTGCTAGGGAGGGCTCCTATAATTCACCCCTCCACTTT.

V gene TRBV9 combines with J gene TRBJ2-7; 8 bases are shared with TRBD1. V lost 2 bases, J lost 6 bases, and 13 bases stayed unmatched. Germline CDR1 is SGDLS and CDR2 is YYNGEE. The CDR3 spans 16 residues. CDR3: CASSVRATGGLSEQYF. The CDR3 nucleotides read TGTGCCAGCAGCGTGAGAGCCACAGGGGGATTAAGCGAGCAGTACTTC.

The V and J genes are TRBV14 and TRBJ1-1, with D unresolved. Germline V gene data show CDR1 as SGHDN and CDR2 as FVKESK. Deletions cut 0 bases from V and 10 bases from J, with 12 bases between. CDR3 length equals 13 residues. The DNA of the CDR3 is TGTGCCAGCAGCCAAGATTTCGAGGGTGTAGCTTTCTTT. Protein sequence: CASSQDFEGVAFF.

This chain joins TRBV2 and TRBJ1-5; 7 bases match TRBD1. This CDR3 is 15 amino acids long. After removal of 8 bases from V and 3 bases from J, the junction contained 10 bases not matched to a gene. Germline CDR1 and CDR2: SNHLY and FYNNEI. This chain's CDR3 is CASGPQGGTNQPQHF. The CDR3 DNA reads as TGTGCCAGCGGCCCTCAGGGGGGTACCAATCAGCCCCAGCATTTT.

There are a few counts of this clonotype. This rearrangement joins TRBV28 to TRBJ2-1; 10 nucleotides agree with TRBD2. The V gene's germline CDR1 is MDHEN and CDR2 SYDVKM. The CDR3 is made up of 16 amino acids. Trimming at V came to 1 base and at J to 4 bases, leaving 4 bases not matched to a gene. The CDR3 DNA sequence: TGTGCCAGCAGTTTATTCCTAGCGGGAGCGTACAATGAGCAGTTCTTC. Translated, it gives CASSLFLAGAYNEQFF. The full variable domain, completed using reference TRBV28 and TRBJ2-1, is DVKVTQSSRYLVKRTGEKVFLECVQDMDHENMFWYRQDPGLGLRLIYFSYDVKMKEKGDIPEGYSVSREKKERFSLILESASTNQTSMYLCASSLFLAGAYNEQFFGPGTRLTVL.

The V call is TRBV24-1, the J call TRBJ2-3; 7 nucleotides agree with TRBD2. The CDR3 totals 13 residues. Germline V gene lookup returns CDR1 KGHDR and CDR2 SFDVKD. V trimming: 3 bases; J trimming: 9 bases; junction bases outside the gene matches: 5. The CDR3 spells CATSDAGVETQYF. Here the CDR3 DNA reads TGTGCCACCAGTGATGCGGGAGTGGAGACGCAGTATTTT.

This clonotype was seen many times. This sequence joins TRBV20-1 and TRBJ1-5; no reliable D call. CDR3 length: 15 amino acids. Deletions cut 0 bases from V and 5 bases from J, with 14 bases between. Germline CDR1 is DFQATT and CDR2 is SNEGSKA (reference sequence). CDR3 nucleotides: TGCAGTGCTAGAGATCCGGGCAGCGGCCATCAGCCCCAGCATTTT. Amino acids: CSARDPGSGHQPQHF.

This chain uses TRBV20-1 with TRBJ1-5; D remains ambiguous. V was pared by 1 base and J by 7 bases, with 17 bases between. This CDR3 contains 15 residues. From germline, CDR1 is DFQATT and CDR2 SNEGSKA (reference sequence). The CDR3 here is CSARAPGSGYQPQHF. The CDR3 DNA follows: TGCAGTGCTAGAGCTCCGGGGTCCGGATACCAGCCCCAGCATTTT.